This TCR beta chain was captured in a study of T cell repertoires in cytomegalovirus infection. On the study more broadly: From public TCR beta signatures came an indication of both CMV infection and matching HLA type.

With respect to this clonotype: Its antigen is not identified.

TCRdb reanalysed the reads using MiXCR and keeps one entry per CDR3 protein. The sample includes approximately 990,000 distinct CDR3 sequences, roughly 31% of them seen just once. Germline V gene sequence: CDR1 SGHRS, CDR2 YFSETQ. This CDR3 has 15 amino acids. Between the trimmed V and J ends, which lost 2 bases and 3 bases, there was a span of 14 bases. Sequenced material: cultured CD8+ T cells from PBMCs, taken from culture after CMV antigen stimulation. The chain joins TRBV5-1 to TRBJ1-1; D may be TRBD1 (5 bases). The receptor was derived from a human donor in good health (CMV status not recorded). Some clones in this sample may be carry-over from other donors' samples. The CDR3 loop is CASSFGGAQDTEAFF. CDR3 DNA: TGCGCCAGCAGCTTCGGAGGGGCGCAGGACACTGAAGCTTTCTTT. Full variable domain (rest looked up from reference TRBV5-1 and TRBJ1-1): KAGVTQTPRYLIKTRGQQVTLSCSPISGHRSVSWYQQTPGQGLQFLFEYFSETQRNKGNFPGRFSGRQFSNSRSEMNVSTLELGDSALYLCASSFGGAQDTEAFFGQGTRLTVV.